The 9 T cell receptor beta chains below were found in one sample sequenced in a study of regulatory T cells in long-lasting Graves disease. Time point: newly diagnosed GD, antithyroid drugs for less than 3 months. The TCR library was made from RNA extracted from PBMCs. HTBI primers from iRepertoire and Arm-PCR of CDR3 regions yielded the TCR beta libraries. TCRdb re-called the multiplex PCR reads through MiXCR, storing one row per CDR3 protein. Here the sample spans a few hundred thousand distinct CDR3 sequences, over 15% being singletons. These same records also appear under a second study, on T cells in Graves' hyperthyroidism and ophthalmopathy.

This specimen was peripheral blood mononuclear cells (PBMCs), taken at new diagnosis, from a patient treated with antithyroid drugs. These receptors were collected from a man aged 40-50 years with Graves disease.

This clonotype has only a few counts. This chain's CDR3 is CASQTENTGELFF. The CDR3 bases are TGTGCCAGCCAAACAGAGAACACCGGGGAGCTGTTTTTT. The chain links TRBV28 to TRBJ2-2; D is unclear. The CDR3 runs to 13 residues. Trimming removed 8 bases at V and 1 base at J, with 8 bases between. The germline V gene encodes CDR1 MDHEN and CDR2 SYDVKM. The variable domain in full, with the rest retrieved from reference TRBV28 and TRBJ2-2, is DVKVTQSSRYLVKRTGEKVFLECVQDMDHENMFWYRQDPGLGLRLIYFSYDVKMKEKGDIPEGYSVSREKKERFSLILESASTNQTSMYLCASQTENTGELFFGEGSRLTVL.

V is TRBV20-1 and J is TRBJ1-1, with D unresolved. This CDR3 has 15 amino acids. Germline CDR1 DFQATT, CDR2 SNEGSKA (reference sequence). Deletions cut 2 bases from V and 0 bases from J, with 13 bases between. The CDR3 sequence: CSARPPYTMNTEAFF. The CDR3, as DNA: TGCAGTGCTAGACCGCCGTATACCATGAACACTGAAGCTTTCTTT.

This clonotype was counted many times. The CDR3 DNA is TGTGCCAGCAGCCAGACAGGGAGAGGGCGAGGCACTGAAGCTTTCTTT. Amino acids: CASSQTGRGRGTEAFF. V usage is TRBV12-3 or TRBV12-4 and J usage is TRBJ1-1; TRBD1 agrees at 7 bases. This CDR3 region has 16 residues. The ends lost 6 bases at V and 4 bases at J; junction bases unmatched: 14.

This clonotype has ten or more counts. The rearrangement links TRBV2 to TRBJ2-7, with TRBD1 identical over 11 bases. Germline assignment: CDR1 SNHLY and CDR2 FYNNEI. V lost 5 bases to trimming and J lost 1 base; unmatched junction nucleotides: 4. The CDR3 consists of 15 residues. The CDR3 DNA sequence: TGTGCCAGCAGTACGGACAGGGGGCGGTCCTACGAGCAGTACTTC. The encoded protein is CASSTDRGRSYEQYF. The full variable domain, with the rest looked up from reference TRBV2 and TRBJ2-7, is EPEVTQTPSHQVTQMGQEVILRCVPISNHLYFYWYRQILGQKVEFLVSFYNNEISEKSEIFDDQFSVERPDGSNFTLKIRSTKLEDSAMYFCASSTDRGRSYEQYFGPGTRLTVT.

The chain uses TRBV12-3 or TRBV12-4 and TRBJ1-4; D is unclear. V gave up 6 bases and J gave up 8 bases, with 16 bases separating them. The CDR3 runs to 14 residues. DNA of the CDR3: TGTGCCAGCAGCACCGGGTCTGGAGGGGAAAAACTGTTTTTT. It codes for CASSTGSGGEKLFF.

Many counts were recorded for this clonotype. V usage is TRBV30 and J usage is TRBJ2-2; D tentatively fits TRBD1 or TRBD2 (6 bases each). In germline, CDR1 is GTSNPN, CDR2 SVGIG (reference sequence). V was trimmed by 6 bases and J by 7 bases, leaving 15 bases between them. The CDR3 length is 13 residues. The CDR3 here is CACPKGGIGELFF. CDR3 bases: TGTGCCTGCCCAAAGGGGGGTATCGGGGAGCTGTTTTTT.

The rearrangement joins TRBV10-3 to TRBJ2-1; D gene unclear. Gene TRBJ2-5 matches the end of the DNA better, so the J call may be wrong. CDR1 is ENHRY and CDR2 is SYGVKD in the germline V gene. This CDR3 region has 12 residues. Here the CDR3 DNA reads TGTGCCATCAGTGGATTTCAAGAGACCCAGTACTTC. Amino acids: CAISGFQETQYF.

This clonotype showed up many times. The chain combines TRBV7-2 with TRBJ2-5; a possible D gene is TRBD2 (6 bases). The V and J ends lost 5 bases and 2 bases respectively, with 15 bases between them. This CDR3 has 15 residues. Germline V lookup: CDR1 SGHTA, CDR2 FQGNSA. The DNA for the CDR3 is TGTGCCAGCAGCCGTGATGCGGGGCCTCAAGAGACCCAGTACTTC. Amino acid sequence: CASSRDAGPQETQYF.

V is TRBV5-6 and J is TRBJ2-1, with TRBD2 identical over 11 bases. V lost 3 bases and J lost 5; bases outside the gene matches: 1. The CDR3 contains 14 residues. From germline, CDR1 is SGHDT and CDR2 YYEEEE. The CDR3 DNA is TGTGCCAGCAGCTCGACTAGCGGGGACAATGAGCAGTTCTTC. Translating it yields CASSSTSGDNEQFF.